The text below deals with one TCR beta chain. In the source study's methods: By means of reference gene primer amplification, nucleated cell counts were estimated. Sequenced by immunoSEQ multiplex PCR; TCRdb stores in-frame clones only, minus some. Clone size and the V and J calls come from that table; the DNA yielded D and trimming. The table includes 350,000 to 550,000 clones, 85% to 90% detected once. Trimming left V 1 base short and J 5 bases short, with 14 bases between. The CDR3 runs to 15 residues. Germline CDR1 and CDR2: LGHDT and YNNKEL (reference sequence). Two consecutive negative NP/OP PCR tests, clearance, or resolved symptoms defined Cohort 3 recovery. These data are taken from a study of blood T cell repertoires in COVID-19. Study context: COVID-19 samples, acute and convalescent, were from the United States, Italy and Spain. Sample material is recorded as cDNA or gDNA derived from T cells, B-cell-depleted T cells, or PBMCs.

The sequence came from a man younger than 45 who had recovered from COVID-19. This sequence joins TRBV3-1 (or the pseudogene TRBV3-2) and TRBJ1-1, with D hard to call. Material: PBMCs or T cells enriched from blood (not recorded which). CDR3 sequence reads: CASSQALPRATEAFF. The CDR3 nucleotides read TGTGCCAGCAGCCAAGCGCTTCCGCGGGCGACTGAAGCTTTCTTT.